The TCR beta chain described here comes from a study of CD8+CD57+ T cells in acquired aplastic anemia. Study information: DNA from sorted CD4+ and CD8+ cells averaged around 3.5 ug. Findings of the study overall: The same twenty-nine CD8+ CDR3 sequences occurred in patients and in controls.

Using genomic DNA as the template, TCR beta VDJ and CDR3 profiling was carried out. TCRdb re-called the reads through MiXCR, storing one row per CDR3 protein. The table includes about 160,000 distinct CDR3 sequences, about 48% detected once. The sequenced patients had an expansion of CD8+CD57+ cells seen by flow cytometry. Receipt of therapy had not occurred in any patient by the time of blood sampling. This clonotype has a count of ten or more. The antigen is undetermined. Trimming took 6 bases from V and 14 from J, leaving 19 bases between them. Germline CDR1 reads DFQATT; CDR2 reads SNEGSKA (reference sequence). CDR3 length equals 11 residues.

Sample: sorted CD4+, CD8+, or CD8+CD57+ T cells (not recorded which) from PBMCs. The gene calls are TRBV20-1 and TRBJ1-2, with a possible D match to TRBD1 (6 bases). This TCR came from a human donor with aplastic anemia. The CDR3 nucleotides read TGCAGTGCGAGGCAGGGGAGCACGTATACCTTC. The encoded protein is CSARQGSTYTF.